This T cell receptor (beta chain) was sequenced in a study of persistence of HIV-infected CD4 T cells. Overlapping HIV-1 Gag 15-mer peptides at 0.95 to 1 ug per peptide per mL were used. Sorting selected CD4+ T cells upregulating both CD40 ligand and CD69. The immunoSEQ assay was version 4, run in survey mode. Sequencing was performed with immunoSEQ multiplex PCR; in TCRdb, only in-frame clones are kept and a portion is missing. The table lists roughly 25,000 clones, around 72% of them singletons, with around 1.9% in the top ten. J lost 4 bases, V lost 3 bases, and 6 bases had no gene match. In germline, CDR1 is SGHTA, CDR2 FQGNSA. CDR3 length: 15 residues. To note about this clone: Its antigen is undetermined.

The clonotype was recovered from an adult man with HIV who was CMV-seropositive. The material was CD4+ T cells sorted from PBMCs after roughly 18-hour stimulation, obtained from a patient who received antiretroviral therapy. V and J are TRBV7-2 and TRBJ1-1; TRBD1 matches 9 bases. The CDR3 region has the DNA TGTGCCAGCAGCTTCACACAGGGGGCTAGCACTGAAGCTTTCTTT. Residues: CASSFTQGASTEAFF.